The next 2 T cell receptor beta chains were all read from a single sample in a study of PD-L1 blockade in urothelial cancer. Libraries were prepared by immunoSEQ multiplex PCR; TCRdb keeps only in-frame clonotypes and omits some of them. The sample contains 85,000 to 90,000 clones, more than 70% of which appear only once. The time point: pretreatment peripheral blood. Here the sequenced sample was PBMCs, taken around atezolizumab (anti-PD-L1) treatment. These receptor sequences come from a woman at least 80 years old with urothelial cancer.

The count of this clone is one. V and J are TRBV19 and TRBJ1-5; D is ambiguous. This CDR3 spans 14 amino acids. V was shortened by 3 bases and J by 2 bases, with 8 bases between the two germline ends. CDR1 and CDR2 from the germline V gene are LNHDA and SQIVND (reference sequence). The DNA for the CDR3 is TGTGCCAGTAGTATCCTGCCAGGCAATCAGCCCCAGCATTTT. Translating it yields CASSILPGNQPQHF.

The gene calls are TRBV11-2 and TRBJ1-4; 10 bases fit TRBD1. V shed 3 bases and J 10 bases; nucleotides not matched to a gene: 5. The CDR3 totals 14 residues. Germline V gene lookup returns CDR1 SGHAT and CDR2 FQNNGV. The CDR3 sequence: CASSLGQGLGKLFF. CDR3 nucleotide sequence: TGTGCCAGCAGCTTGGGACAGGGGCTCGGAAAACTGTTTTTT.